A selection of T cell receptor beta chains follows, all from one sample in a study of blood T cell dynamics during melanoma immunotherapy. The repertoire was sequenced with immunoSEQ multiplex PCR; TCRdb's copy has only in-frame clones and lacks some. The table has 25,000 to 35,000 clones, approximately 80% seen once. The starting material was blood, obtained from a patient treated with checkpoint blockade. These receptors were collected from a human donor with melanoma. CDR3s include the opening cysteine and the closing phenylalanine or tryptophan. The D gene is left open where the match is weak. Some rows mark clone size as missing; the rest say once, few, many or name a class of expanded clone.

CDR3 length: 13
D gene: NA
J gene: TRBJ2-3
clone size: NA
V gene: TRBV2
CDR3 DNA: TGTGCCAGCAGTGTCCTTCTCACAGATACGCAGTATTTT
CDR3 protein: CASSVLLTDTQYF

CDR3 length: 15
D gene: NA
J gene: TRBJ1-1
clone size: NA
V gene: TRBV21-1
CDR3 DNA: TGTGCCAGCAGCAAAGGGGATACACTGGGCACTGAAGCTTTCTTT
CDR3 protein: CASSKGDTLGTEAFF

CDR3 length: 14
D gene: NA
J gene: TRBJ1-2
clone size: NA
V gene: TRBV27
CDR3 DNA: TGTGCCAGCAGTTTCTCCGGGGGGGCGGGTGGCTACACCTTC
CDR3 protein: CASSFSGGAGGYTF

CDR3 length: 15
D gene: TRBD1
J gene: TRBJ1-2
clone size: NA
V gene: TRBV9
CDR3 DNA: TGTGTCAGCAGCGCCCGGACAGGGGTCAACTATGGCTACACCTTC
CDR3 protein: CVSSARTGVNYGYTF

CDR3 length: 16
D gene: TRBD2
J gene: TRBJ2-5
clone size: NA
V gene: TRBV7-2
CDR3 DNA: TGTGCCAGCAGCTTAGGACTAGCGGGGGGGCAAGAGACCCAGTACTTC
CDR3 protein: CASSLGLAGGQETQYF

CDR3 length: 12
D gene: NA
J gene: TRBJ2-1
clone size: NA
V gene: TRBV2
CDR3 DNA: TGTGCCAGCAGTGGTGGGTTTAATGAGCAGTTCTTC
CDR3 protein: CASSGGFNEQFF

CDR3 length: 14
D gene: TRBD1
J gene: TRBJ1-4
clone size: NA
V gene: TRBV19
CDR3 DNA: TGTGCCAGTAGTCACCGGGACAGGTCGGAAAAACTGTTTTTT
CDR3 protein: CASSHRDRSEKLFF

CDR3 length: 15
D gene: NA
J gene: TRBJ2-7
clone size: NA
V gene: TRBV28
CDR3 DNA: TGTGCCAGCAGTTTCCCGTACACCTACCCGCTCGAGCAGTACTTC
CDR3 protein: CASSFPYTYPLEQYF

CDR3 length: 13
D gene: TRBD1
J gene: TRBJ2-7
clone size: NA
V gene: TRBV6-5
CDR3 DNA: TGTGCCAGCAGTTGGACAGGGGCGGGGGAGCAGTACTTC
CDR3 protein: CASSWTGAGEQYF

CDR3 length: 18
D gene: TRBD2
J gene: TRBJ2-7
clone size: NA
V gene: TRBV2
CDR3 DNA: TGTGCCATCACCAAAGACCCGCTAGCGGGGGCCCGAAGCTACGAGCAGTACTTC
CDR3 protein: CAITKDPLAGARSYEQYF

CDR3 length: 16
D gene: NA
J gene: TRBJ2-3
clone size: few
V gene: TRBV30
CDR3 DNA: TGTGCCTGGAGTGCGGGAAGCGGGTTCTTCACAGATACGCAGTATTTT
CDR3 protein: CAWSAGSGFFTDTQYF

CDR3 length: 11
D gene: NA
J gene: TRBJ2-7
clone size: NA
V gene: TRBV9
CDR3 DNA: TGTGCCAGCAGTTCCGGATACGAGCAGTACTTC
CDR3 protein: CASSSGYEQYF

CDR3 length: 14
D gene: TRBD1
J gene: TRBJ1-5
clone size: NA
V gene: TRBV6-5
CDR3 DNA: TGTGCCAGCAGTAGACAGGGAGGGGATCAGCCCCAGCATTTT
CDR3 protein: CASSRQGGDQPQHF

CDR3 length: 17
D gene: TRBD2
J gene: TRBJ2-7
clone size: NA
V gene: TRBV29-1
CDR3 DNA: TGCAGCGTTGGAGCCCCCGGGACTAGCGGGGGAACATACGAGCAGTACTTC
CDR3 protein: CSVGAPGTSGGTYEQYF

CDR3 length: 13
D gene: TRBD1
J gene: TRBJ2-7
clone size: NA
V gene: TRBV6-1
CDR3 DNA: TGTGCCAGCAGATGGACAGGGGGGGACGAGCAGTACTTC
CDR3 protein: CASRWTGGDEQYF

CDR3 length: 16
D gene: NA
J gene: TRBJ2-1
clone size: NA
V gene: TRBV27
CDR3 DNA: TGTGCCAGCAGTCAAAAGTTAGCGGAGCCCTACAATGAGCAGTTCTTC
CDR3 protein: CASSQKLAEPYNEQFF

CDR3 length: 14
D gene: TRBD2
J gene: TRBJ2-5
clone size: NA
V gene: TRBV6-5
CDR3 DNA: TGTGCCAGCAGCCGGACTAGGTTTAAAGAGACCCAGTACTTC
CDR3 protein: CASSRTRFKETQYF

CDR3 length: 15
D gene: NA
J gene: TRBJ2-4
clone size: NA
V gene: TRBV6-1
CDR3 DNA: TGTGCCAGCAGTGAACAAGGCCTAGCCAAAAACATTCAGTACTTC
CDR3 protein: CASSEQGLAKNIQYF

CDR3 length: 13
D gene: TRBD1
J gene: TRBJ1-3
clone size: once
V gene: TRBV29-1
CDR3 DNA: TGCAGCGTTGATACAGGGGACGGAAACACCATATATTTT
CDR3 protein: CSVDTGDGNTIYF

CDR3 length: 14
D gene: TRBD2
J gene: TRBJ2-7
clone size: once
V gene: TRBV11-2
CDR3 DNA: TGTGCCAGCAGTCCCGGGACTAGCGGCTACGAGCAGTACTTC
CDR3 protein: CASSPGTSGYEQYF

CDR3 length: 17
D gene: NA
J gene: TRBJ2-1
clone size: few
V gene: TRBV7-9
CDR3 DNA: TGTGCCAGCAGCTGGGGGGTACGGATGATGCAGGACAATGAGCAGTTCTTC
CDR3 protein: CASSWGVRMMQDNEQFF

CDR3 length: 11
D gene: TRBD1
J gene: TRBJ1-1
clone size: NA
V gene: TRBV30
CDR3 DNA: TGTGCCCAGACAGGGGGCACTGAAGCTTTCTTT
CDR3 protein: CAQTGGTEAFF

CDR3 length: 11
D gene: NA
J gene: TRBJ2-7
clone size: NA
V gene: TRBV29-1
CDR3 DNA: TGCAGCGTTGGGGGTGGAGGGTTACAGTACTTC
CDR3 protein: CSVGGGGLQYF

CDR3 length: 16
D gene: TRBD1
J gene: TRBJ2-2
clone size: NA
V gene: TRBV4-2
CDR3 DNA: TGTGCCAGCAGCCAAGAGGGACAGGGGTTAACCGGGGAGCTGTTTTTT
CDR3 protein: CASSQEGQGLTGELFF

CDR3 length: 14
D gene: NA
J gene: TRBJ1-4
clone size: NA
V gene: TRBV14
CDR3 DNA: TGTGCCAGCAGCCAACAGCGAGGGAATGAAAAACTGTTTTTT
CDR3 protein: CASSQQRGNEKLFF

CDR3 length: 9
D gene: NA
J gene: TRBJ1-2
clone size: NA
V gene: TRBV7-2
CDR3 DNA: TGTGCCAGCAGCTTCAGTGATTCTTTC
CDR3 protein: CASSFSDSF

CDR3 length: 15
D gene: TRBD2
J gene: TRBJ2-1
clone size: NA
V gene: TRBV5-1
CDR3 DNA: TGCGCCAGCAGCGTCGGGACTAGCGGGGACAATGAGCAGTTCTTC
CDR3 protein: CASSVGTSGDNEQFF

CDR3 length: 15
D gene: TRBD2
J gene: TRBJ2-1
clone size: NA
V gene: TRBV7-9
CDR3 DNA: TGTGCCAGCAGTTTTGGACTAGCGGGGGACAATGAGCAGTTCTTC
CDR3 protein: CASSFGLAGDNEQFF

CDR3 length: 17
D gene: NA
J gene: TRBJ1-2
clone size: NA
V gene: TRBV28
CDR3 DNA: TGTGCCAGCAGTTTAGATTCTTTCGACAGTGTAAACTATGGCTACACCTTC
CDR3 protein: CASSLDSFDSVNYGYTF

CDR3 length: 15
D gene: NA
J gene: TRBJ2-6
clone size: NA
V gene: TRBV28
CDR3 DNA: TGTGCCAGCAACACGGCTGTCTCTGGGGCCAACGTCCTGACTTTC
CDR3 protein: CASNTAVSGANVLTF

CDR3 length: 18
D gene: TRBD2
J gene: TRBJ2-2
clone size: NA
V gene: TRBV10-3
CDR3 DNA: TGTGCCATCAGTGCGACTCGACTAGCGCCCGCGAACACCGGGGAGCTGTTTTTT
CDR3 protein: CAISATRLAPANTGELFF

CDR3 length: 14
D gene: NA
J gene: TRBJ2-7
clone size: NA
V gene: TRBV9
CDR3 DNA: TGTGCCAGCAGCTCCGGAGGCAGGGACCACGAGCAGTACTTC
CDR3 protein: CASSSGGRDHEQYF

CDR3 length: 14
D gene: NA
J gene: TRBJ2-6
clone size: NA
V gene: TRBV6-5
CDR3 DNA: TGTGCCAGCAGCCCGGGTTACGGGGCCAACGTCCTGACTTTC
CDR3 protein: CASSPGYGANVLTF

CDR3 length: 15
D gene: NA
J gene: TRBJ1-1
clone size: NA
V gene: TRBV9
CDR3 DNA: TGTGCCAGCAGCGTAGAAGGGAAACTGAACACTGAAGCTTTCTTT
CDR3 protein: CASSVEGKLNTEAFF

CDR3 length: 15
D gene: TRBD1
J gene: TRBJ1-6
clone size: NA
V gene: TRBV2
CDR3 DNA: TGTGCCAGCAGGGGGACAGGGGTTAATAATTCACCCCTCCACTTT
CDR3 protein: CASRGTGVNNSPLHF

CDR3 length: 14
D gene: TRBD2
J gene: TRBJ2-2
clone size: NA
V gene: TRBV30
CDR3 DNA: TGTGCCTGGAGGCTAGCGGGGGGCCGCGGGGAGCTGTTTTTT
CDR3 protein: CAWRLAGGRGELFF

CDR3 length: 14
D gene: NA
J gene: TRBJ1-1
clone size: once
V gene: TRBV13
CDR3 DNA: TGTGCCAGCAGCTTATTGTCGGGGGACACTGAAGCTTTCTTT
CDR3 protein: CASSLLSGDTEAFF

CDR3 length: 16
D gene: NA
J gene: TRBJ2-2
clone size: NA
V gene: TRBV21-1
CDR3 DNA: TGTGCCAGCACCCTAGTGCCCCAAGAGGGCACCGGGGAGCTGTTTTTT
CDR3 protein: CASTLVPQEGTGELFF

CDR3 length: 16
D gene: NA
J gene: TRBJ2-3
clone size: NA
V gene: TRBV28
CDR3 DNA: TGTGCCAGCAGTCTAACAGGGTTCGGGGGCACAGATACGCAGTATTTT
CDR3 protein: CASSLTGFGGTDTQYF

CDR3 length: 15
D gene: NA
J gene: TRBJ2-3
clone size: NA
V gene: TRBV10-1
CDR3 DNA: TGCGCCAGCAGCCCCACAAATGGAGCATCAGATACGCAGTATTTT
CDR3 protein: CASSPTNGASDTQYF

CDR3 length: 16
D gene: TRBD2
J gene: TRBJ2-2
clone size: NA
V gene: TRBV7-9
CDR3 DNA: TGTGCCAGCAGCACTCGGGGGGGCCGTTTATACGGGGAGCTGTTTTTT
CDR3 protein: CASSTRGGRLYGELFF

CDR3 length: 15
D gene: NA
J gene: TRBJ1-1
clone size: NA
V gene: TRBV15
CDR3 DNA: TGTGCCACCAGCAGAGATCGGGGGTTGAACACTGAAGCTTTCTTT
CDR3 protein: CATSRDRGLNTEAFF

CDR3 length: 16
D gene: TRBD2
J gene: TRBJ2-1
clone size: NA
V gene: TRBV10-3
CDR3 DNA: TGTGCCATCAGTGAGTCTCCGAGACTAGCGGGAGTCGAGCAGTTCTTC
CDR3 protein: CAISESPRLAGVEQFF

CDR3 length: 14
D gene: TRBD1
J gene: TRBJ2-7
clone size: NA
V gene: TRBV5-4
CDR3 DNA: TGTGCCAGCAGCTTCGGACAGGGGGAGGGCGAGCAGTACTTC
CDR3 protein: CASSFGQGEGEQYF

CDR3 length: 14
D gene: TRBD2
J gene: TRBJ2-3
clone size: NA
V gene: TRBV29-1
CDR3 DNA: TGCAGCGGGGCGGGACTAGGTGGGACAGATACGCAGTATTTT
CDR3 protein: CSGAGLGGTDTQYF

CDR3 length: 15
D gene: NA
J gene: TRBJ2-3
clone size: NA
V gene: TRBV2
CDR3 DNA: TGTGCCAGCAGTGAAAGGCCGCCCCCCACAGATACGCAGTATTTT
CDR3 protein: CASSERPPPTDTQYF